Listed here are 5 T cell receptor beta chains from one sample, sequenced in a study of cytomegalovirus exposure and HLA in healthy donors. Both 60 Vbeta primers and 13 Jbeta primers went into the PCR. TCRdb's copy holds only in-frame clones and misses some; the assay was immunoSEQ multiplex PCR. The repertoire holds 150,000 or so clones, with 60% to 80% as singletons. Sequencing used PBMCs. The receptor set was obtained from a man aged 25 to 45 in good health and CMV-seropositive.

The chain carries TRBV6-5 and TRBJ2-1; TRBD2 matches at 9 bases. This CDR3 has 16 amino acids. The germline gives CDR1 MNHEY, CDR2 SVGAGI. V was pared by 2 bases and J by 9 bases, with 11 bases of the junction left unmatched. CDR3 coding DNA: TGTGCCAGCAGTTACCGGAGGGGCGGGAGGGATGGTGAGCAGTTCTTC. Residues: CASSYRRGGRDGEQFF.

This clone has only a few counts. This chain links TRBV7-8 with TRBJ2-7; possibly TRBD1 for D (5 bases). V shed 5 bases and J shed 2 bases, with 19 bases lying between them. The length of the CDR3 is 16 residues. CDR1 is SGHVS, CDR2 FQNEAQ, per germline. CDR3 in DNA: TGTGCCAGCAGCCCACCGAACCGACAGTTGGCCTACGAGCAGTACTTC. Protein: CASSPPNRQLAYEQYF. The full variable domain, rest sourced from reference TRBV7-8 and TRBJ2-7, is GAGVSQSPRYKVAKRGQDVALRCDPISGHVSLFWYQQALGQGPEFLTYFQNEAQLDKSGLPSDRFFAERPEGSVSTLKIQRTQQEDSAVYLCASSPPNRQLAYEQYFGPGTRLTVT.

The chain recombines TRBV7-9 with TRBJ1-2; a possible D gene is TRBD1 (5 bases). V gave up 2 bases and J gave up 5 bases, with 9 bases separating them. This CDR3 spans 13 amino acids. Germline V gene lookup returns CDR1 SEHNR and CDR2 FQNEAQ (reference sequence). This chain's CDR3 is CASSLQGTYGYTF. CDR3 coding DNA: TGTGCCAGCAGCTTACAAGGGACTTATGGCTACACCTTC.

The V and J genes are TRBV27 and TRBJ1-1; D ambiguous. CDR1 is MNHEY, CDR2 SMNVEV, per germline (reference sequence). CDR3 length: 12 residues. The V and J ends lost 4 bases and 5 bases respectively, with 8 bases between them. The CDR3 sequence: CASSSSGTEAFF. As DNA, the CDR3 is TGTGCCAGCAGTTCATCCGGGACTGAAGCTTTCTTT.

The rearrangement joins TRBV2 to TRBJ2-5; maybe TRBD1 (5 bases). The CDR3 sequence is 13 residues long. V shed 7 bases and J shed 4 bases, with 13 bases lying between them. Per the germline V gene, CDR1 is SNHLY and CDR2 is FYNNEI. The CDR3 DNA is TGTGCCAGCACCAATACCAGGGTAGAGACCCAGTACTTC. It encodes CASTNTRVETQYF.